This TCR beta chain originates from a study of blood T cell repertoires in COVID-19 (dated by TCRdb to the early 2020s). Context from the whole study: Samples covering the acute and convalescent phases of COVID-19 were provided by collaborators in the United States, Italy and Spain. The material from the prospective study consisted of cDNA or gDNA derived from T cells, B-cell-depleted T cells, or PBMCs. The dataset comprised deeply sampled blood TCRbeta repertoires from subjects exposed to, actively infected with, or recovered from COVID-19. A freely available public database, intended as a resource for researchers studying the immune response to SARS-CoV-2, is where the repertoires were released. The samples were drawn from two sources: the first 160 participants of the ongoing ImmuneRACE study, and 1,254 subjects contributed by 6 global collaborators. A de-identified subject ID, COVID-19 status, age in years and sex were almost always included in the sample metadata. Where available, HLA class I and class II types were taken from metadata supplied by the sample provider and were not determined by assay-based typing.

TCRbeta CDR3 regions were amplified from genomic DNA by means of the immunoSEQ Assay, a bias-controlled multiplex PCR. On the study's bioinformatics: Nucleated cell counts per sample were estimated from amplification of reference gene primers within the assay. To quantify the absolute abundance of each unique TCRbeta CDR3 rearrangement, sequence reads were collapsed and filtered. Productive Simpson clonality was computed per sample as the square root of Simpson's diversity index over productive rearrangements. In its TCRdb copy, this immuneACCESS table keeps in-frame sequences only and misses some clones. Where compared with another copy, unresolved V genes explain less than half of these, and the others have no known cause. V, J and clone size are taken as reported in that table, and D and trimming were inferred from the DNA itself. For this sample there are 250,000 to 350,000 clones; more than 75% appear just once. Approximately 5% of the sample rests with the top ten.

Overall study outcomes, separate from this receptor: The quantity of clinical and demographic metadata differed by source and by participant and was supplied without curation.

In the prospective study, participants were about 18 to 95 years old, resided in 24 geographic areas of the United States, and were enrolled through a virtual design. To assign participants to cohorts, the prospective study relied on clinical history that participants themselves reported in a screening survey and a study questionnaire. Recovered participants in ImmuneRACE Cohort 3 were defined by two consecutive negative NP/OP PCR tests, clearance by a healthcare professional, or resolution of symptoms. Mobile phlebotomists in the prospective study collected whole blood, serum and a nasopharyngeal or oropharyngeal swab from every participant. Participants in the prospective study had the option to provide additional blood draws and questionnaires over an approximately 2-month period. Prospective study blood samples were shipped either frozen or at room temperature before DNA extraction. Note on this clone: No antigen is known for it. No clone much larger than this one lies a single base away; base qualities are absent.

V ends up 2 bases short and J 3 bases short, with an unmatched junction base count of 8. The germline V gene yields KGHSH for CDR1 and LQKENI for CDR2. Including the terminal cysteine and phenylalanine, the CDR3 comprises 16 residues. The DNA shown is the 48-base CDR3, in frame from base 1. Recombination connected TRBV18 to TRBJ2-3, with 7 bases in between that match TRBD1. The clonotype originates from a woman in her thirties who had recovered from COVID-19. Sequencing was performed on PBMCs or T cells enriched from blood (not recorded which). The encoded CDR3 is CASSPSGTVITDTQYF. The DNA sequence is TGTGCCAGCTCACCATCCGGGACAGTGATTACAGATACGCAGTATTTT.